This TCR beta chain appears in the sequencing data of a study of cytomegalovirus exposure and HLA in healthy donors (dated by TCRdb to 2016 to 2017). Context from the whole study: An earlier analysis of about 530 of the donors reported over 250 Gb of sequence data and 100 million to 120 million unique TCR beta sequences obtained from approximately 180 million T cells. About 300 gigabases of sequencing data and tens of millions of unique TCR sequences were included in an early release covering 500 to 750 HLA-typed donors. The genetic ancestry cluster associated with self-reported Caucasian donors included 65% to 90% of the approximately 400 genotyped donors. The study aimed to test whether signatures of past pathogen exposure could be identified by cataloging public T cell receptors. The study profiled the T cell repertoires of about 640 subjects by immunosequencing and related them to cytomegalovirus serostatus. Besides the first cohort of more than 650 subjects, a separate validation cohort made up of 120 different subjects was used. To predict cytomegalovirus infection status, the study combined high-throughput TCR immunosequencing, statistical association of individual TCRs with disease status, and machine learning. A later analysis re-examined previously published TCR beta repertoires from several hundred donors and added high-resolution HLA genotyping to investigate patterns of TCR occurrence. Rather than drawing on any new phenotypic data, the later analysis identified candidate immune exposures from TCR beta sequences and the way those sequences occurred across donors. An earlier analysis of nearly 600 of the donors applied high-throughput TCR beta sequencing to assess whether each TCR beta V gene segment acted as functional or pseudogenic. Alongside the repertoire data, information on donor age, sex, ethnicity and CMV serostatus was compiled. Genome-wide SNP genotypes for about 55% of the roughly 670 donors were used in a later genetic analysis, which treated that subset as a discovery cohort. Every discovery cohort repertoire had been produced on one sequencing platform. HLA typing included class I and class II loci at four-digit resolution. The number of donors typed differed by locus, with about 629-640 for A, B, C, DRB1 and DQB1, 522 for DQA1, approximately 580 for DPA1, and approximately 470 for DPB1. Because of strong linkage in the cohort, five DR-DQ haplotypes were treated as single units for association and clustering. Among roughly 400 genotyped donors of the cohort, an average of roughly 230,000 unique TCR beta nucleotide sequences was sequenced per donor, of which about 20% were non-productive. Points the paper makes about the study in general: A later analysis found that HLA-associated TCR beta chains were more clonally expanded and had lower generation probabilities than equally common non-associated chains. When HLA alleles, especially DR and DQ, strongly co-occurred, TCR associations were difficult to assign to individual alleles. Linkage disequilibrium might explain the correlated functional status among segregating V segments, but an unknown experimental factor could not be ruled out. Because some donors lacked HLA typing at each locus, the association tests relied only on the typed subset. A further reported finding was that TCR beta sequences accurately predicted the HLA-A and HLA-B alleles for most subjects in the first cohort. Compared with the approximately 670-donor mean, donors in an Asian-associated ancestry cluster had fewer N-insertions in productive TCRs, according to a later genetic analysis. Roughly uniform sequencing depth across donors was assumed in presence/absence analyses, although this assumption may not hold. The study gave a list of some 150 TCR beta chains associated with cytomegalovirus. Because the 87-base-pair reads could not distinguish some IMGT-functional V segments, including TRBV6-2 and TRBV6-3, those segments were excluded. It was suggested by the authors that the approach could potentially be generalized to other disease states and immunological phenotypes. In a later genetic analysis, a missense DCLRE1C variant was associated with V-gene and J-gene trimming of TCR beta chains, and the association was replicated in an independent cohort. According to a later analysis, parvovirus B19, influenza, CMV and Epstein-Barr virus appeared linked to several top co-occurrence clusters. In a later analysis, the rate of TCR association differed among HLA loci, with DRB1 alleles having the most associated TCRs and HLA-C alleles having the fewest. Across donors, most TCR sequences were observed very rarely, whereas some public TCRs were present in many individuals. In an earlier analysis of about 550 of the donors, most TCR beta V segments were observed in productive rearrangements about 87% or about 30% of the time, broadly matching IMGT annotations. The classifier was reported to diagnose cytomegalovirus status with high specificity and sensitivity in both the original and validation cohorts. Most CMV-associated TCR beta chains appeared to be HLA-restricted in a later analysis, and the HLA associations seemed to be driven largely by CMV exposure. Only TCR beta chains were sequenced in this cohort, and the absence of alpha or paired-chain data limited detectable features. The earlier analysis of nearly 600 of the donors excluded some 15 rarely observed V segments, including chromosome 9 orphons, because counts were too low. Specific HLA alleles were associated with some 15,000 TCR beta sequences at a false discovery rate of 0.05 in a later analysis. A few of the identified cytomegalovirus-associated TCR beta chains were confirmed in vitro to be specific for cytomegalovirus antigens. Immune exposure information for the cohort was limited to CMV serostatus. A group of highly shared sequence variants was considered likely to be a technical artifact of the sequencing pipeline.

The cohort was made up of around 720 healthy bone marrow donors. At the time of sampling, every cohort member was nominally healthy, though immune exposures that went unrecorded were likely present. The donor was CMV seropositive and was included in the group of 300 or so seropositive cohort members. A peripheral blood sample was collected from each donor, and TCR beta sequencing was performed on peripheral blood mononuclear cells. Genomic DNA was extracted from the blood cell samples with the Qiagen DNeasy Blood Extraction Kit. V drops 0 bases and J drops 7 bases, leaving 12 bases in between. Its CDR3 holds 14 amino acids, cysteine through phenylalanine. The retained sequence is limited to the CDR3, 42 bases, with the frame set at the first base. CDR1 GTSNPN and CDR2 SVGIG are derived from the germline V gene (reference sequence). A remark on this clone: Its antigen is not yet known. Base qualities are not recorded, but no much larger clone differs from it by a single base.

The method was the immunoSEQ multiplex PCR assay. The multiplex PCR relied on a mix of 60 forward primers for TCR Vbeta segments and 13 reverse primers for TCR Jbeta segments. The CDR3 region of rearranged TCR beta genes was amplified from genomic DNA by a multiplex PCR assay. The amplified TCR beta libraries were sequenced on the Illumina HiSeq System as 87-base-pair reads. In the authors' own workflow: A later analysis tallied roughly 80 million unique TCR beta chains across the 666 repertoires, and approximately 12 million of those chains were shared by two or more donors. Raw reads were error-corrected and collapsed into unique sequences by a nearest-neighbor algorithm in which closely related sequences were merged to remove PCR and sequencing errors. To assign V, D and J gene segments, CDR3 sequences were aligned to IMGT reference sequences. For a sequence to be retained, at least a six-nucleotide match to both a V gene segment and a J gene segment was required. A rearrangement counted as productive if the CDR3 had no stop codons and remained in frame with V and J, and every other rearrangement counted as non-productive. CDR3 was defined by IMGT convention, running from the second conserved V-encoded cysteine to the conserved J-encoded phenylalanine. The earlier analysis of a few hundred of the donors excluded any sequence lacking an unambiguous match to a single V gene segment. In an earlier analysis of approximately 550 of the donors, V segments were called functional above 56.7% productive rearrangements and were called segregating when the between-donor standard deviation exceeded 5%. A statistical classification framework was developed to diagnose cytomegalovirus status using the catalog of TCR beta chain sequences. A later analysis assigned V and J genes by comparing TCR nucleotide sequences with IMGT/GENE-DB human TR gene sequences. Using the TCRdist pipeline, a later analysis assigned CDR3 sequences along with most-parsimonious VDJ recombination scenarios. In a later analysis, each TCR beta chain was defined by its CDR3 amino acid sequence together with its V-gene family, and reads without a unique V-gene family were excluded. A later analysis removed over 500 highly shared, low-generation-probability nucleotide sequences to deal with suspected cross-contamination and a sequencing artifact. In a later analysis, a clonal expansion index was calculated for each public chain from normalized within-repertoire ranks of inferred template counts. A later analysis computed generation probabilities with a VDJ recombination model fitted to out-of-frame rearrangements, and checked the results against IGoR. A later analysis scored TCR-TCR, TCR-HLA and TCR-CMV co-occurrence with hypergeometric tests, applying a repertoire-size bias correction to TCR pairs. False discovery rates were estimated in a later analysis by permuting HLA or CMV assignments 20 times. In a later analysis, co-occurring TCRs were grouped using DBSCAN, with TCRdist sequence similarity added in when clustering inside HLA-allele-positive subsets. Co-occurrence clustering excluded repertoires with fewer than 30,000 or more than 120,000 public chains, plus five with anomalous nucleotide sharing. TCRdb took over this immuneACCESS table, retaining in-frame rearrangements with V and J assigned. Such tables are incomplete; in checked studies, under half of the missing clones stem from an unresolved V gene, and the remainder is unexplained. V and J calls and clone size are those listed in that table; D and trimming were worked out from the DNA. The sample table contains 80,000 to 100,000 clones; only one count was recorded for about 85% of them. The top ten constitute approximately 4% of the sample.

Sample: PBMCs. The chain joins TRBV30 to TRBJ1-4; the D gene identity is not certain. The receptor comes from a female donor in good health and CMV-seropositive. The CDR3 amino acid sequence is: CAWSVARDTEKLFF. DNA sequence: TGTGCCTGGAGTGTCGCCCGGGATACTGAAAAACTGTTTTTT.